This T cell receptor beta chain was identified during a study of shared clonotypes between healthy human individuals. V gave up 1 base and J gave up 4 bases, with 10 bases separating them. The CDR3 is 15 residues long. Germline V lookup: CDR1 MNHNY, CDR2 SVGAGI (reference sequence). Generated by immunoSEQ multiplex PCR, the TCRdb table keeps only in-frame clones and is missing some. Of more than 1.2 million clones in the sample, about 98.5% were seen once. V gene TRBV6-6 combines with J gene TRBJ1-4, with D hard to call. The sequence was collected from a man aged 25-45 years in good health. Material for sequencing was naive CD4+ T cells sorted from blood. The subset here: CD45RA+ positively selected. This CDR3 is CASSYLGSFNEKLFF. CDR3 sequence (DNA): TGTGCCAGCAGTTACTTAGGAAGCTTTAATGAAAAACTGTTTTTT.